Listed below are T cell receptor beta chains from one sample, sequenced in a study of T cells in Graves' hyperthyroidism and ophthalmopathy. TCRdb used MiXCR to reprocess the multiplex PCR reads, holding one entry per CDR3 protein. Seen here are roughly 580,000 distinct CDR3 sequences, approximately 44% observed once, and the top ten hold roughly 8.2%. The specimen was peripheral blood or thyroid tissue (not recorded which). The receptors originated from a woman aged 18 to 35 with Graves' hyperthyroidism. Each CDR3 is given with its conserved first and last residue. The order of the fields is D gene, J gene, V gene, clone size, CDR3 protein, CDR3 DNA. A D gene is named only where the DNA matches it firmly. Clone size appears in some rows only: once, few, many, or a class for an expanded clone.

D: NA; J: TRBJ2-2; V: TRBV4-2; size: NA; CDR3: CASCPGVSTGELFF; DNA: TGTGCCAGCTGTCCGGGGGTTAGCACCGGGGAGCTGTTTTTT
D: TRBD1; J: TRBJ1-2; V: TRBV7-9; size: NA; CDR3: CASRRTGTGYTYTF; DNA: TGTGCCAGCAGACGTACCGGGACAGGGTATACCTACACCTTC
D: NA; J: TRBJ1-6; V: TRBV11-2; size: NA; CDR3: CASSLGISYNSPLHF; DNA: TGTGCCAGCAGCTTGGGTATCTCCTATAATTCACCCCTCCACTTT
D: NA; J: TRBJ2-7; V: TRBV12-3/TRBV12-4; size: few; CDR3: CATEGGSYEQYF; DNA: TGTGCCACCGAAGGGGGGTCCTACGAGCAGTACTTC
D: TRBD2; J: TRBJ2-5; V: TRBV29-1; size: many; CDR3: CSVEPGGRLQETQYF; DNA: TGCAGCGTTGAACCCGGCGGGAGGCTCCAAGAGACCCAGTACTTC
D: NA; J: TRBJ1-1; V: TRBV20-1; size: few; CDR3: CSAIGVFNTEAFF; DNA: TGCAGTGCTATTGGTGTTTTTAACACTGAAGCTTTCTTT
D: TRBD1; J: TRBJ1-5; V: TRBV29-1; size: once; CDR3: CSARQGAYNQPQHF; DNA: TGCAGCGCTAGACAGGGGGCCTACAATCAGCCCCAGCATTTT
D: NA; J: TRBJ1-5; V: TRBV2; size: NA; CDR3: CASSVEGGNQPQHF; DNA: TGTGCCAGCAGTGTAGAAGGGGGCAATCAGCCCCAGCATTTT
D: NA; J: TRBJ1-4; V: TRBV7-3; size: few; CDR3: CASPGTPNEKLFF; DNA: TGTGCCAGCCCCGGGACACCGAATGAAAAACTGTTTTTT
D: TRBD1; J: TRBJ2-7; V: TRBV29-1; size: NA; CDR3: CSAAGTGGNYEQYF; DNA: TGCAGCGCAGCCGGGACAGGGGGCAACTACGAGCAGTACTTC
D: NA; J: TRBJ2-5; V: TRBV25-1; size: few; CDR3: CASSLGETKTQYF; DNA: TGTGCCAGCAGCTTGGGGGAAACGAAGACCCAGTACTTC
D: NA; J: TRBJ1-2; V: TRBV25-1; size: NA; CDR3: CASSEYGTHGQGYGYTF; DNA: TGTGCCAGCAGTGAATACGGTACACATGGACAAGGCTATGGCTACACCTTC
D: TRBD1; J: TRBJ1-1; V: TRBV9; size: few; CDR3: CASNRQGANTEAFF; DNA: TGTGCCAGCAACAGACAGGGGGCGAACACTGAAGCTTTCTTT
D: TRBD1; J: TRBJ1-5; V: TRBV7-8; size: NA; CDR3: CASSFQGASQPQHF; DNA: TGTGCCAGCAGCTTTCAGGGGGCCTCTCAGCCCCAGCATTTT
D: NA; J: TRBJ1-1; V: TRBV12-3/TRBV12-4; size: NA; CDR3: CASNGRVNTEAFF; DNA: TGTGCCAGCAACGGACGGGTGAACACTGAAGCTTTCTTT
D: NA; J: TRBJ1-1; V: TRBV20-1; size: few; CDR3: CSARDLPSTEAFF; DNA: TGCAGTGCTAGAGATCTTCCCAGCACTGAAGCTTTCTTT
D: NA; J: TRBJ1-5; V: TRBV12-3/TRBV12-4; size: NA; CDR3: CASSFQGNNQPQHF; DNA: TGTGCCAGCAGTTTCCAGGGAAACAATCAGCCCCAGCATTTT
D: NA; J: TRBJ1-5; V: TRBV2; size: NA; CDR3: CASLRTASNQPQHF; DNA: TGTGCCAGCCTGAGGACGGCTAGCAATCAGCCCCAGCATTTT
D: NA; J: TRBJ1-4; V: TRBV7-3; size: few; CDR3: CASSSHWENNEKLFF; DNA: TGTGCCAGCAGCTCCCATTGGGAGAATAATGAAAAACTGTTTTTT
D: NA; J: TRBJ1-5; V: TRBV29-1; size: NA; CDR3: CSVGGSWGDNEHF; DNA: TGCAGCGTTGGGGGATCGTGGGGGGACAATGAGCATTTT
D: NA; J: TRBJ1-2; V: TRBV2; size: NA; CDR3: CASRGTTVPPHGYTF; DNA: TGTGCCAGCAGGGGGACAACGGTACCTCCCCATGGCTACACCTTC
D: NA; J: TRBJ1-3; V: TRBV7-6; size: NA; CDR3: CASSHRGPGNTIYF; DNA: TGTGCCAGCAGCCACCGAGGACCGGGAAACACCATATATTTT
D: NA; J: TRBJ1-2; V: TRBV2; size: NA; CDR3: CASSGGTINYGYTF; DNA: TGTGCCAGCAGTGGAGGGACAATCAACTATGGCTACACCTTC
D: NA; J: TRBJ2-2; V: TRBV7-3; size: few; CDR3: CASSQVVNTGELFF; DNA: TGCGCCAGCAGCCAAGTGGTGAACACCGGGGAGCTGTTTTTT
D: NA; J: TRBJ1-1; V: TRBV5-6; size: few; CDR3: CASSMGNTEAFF; DNA: TGTGCCAGCAGTATGGGGAACACTGAAGCTTTCTTT
D: NA; J: TRBJ2-7; V: TRBV10-3; size: few; CDR3: CASTRSRTYEQYF; DNA: TGTGCCAGCACTCGGTCGAGGACCTACGAGCAGTACTTC
D: NA; J: TRBJ2-6; V: TRBV29-1; size: NA; CDR3: CSVELGRGSGANVLTF; DNA: TGCAGCGTTGAACTAGGCAGGGGCTCTGGGGCCAACGTCCTGACTTTC
D: TRBD2; J: TRBJ2-3; V: TRBV7-6; size: NA; CDR3: CASSSRTSSSTDTQYF; DNA: TGTGCCAGCAGCTCTCGGACTAGTTCTAGCACAGATACGCAGTATTTT
D: TRBD1; J: TRBJ2-7; V: TRBV19; size: NA; CDR3: CASSVGQELYEQYF; DNA: TGTGCCAGTAGTGTTGGACAGGAACTCTACGAGCAGTACTTC
D: TRBD1; J: TRBJ2-5; V: TRBV7-9; size: few; CDR3: CASSLGDRGSETQYF; DNA: TGTGCCAGCAGCTTAGGAGACAGGGGGTCAGAGACCCAGTACTTC
D: TRBD1; J: TRBJ1-6; V: TRBV10-2; size: NA; CDR3: CASSPGTGWNSPLHF; DNA: TGCGCCAGCAGTCCCGGGACAGGGTGGAATTCACCCCTCCACTTT
D: NA; J: TRBJ2-6; V: TRBV19; size: NA; CDR3: CASSIGSGYGANVLTF; DNA: TGTGCCAGTAGTATAGGATCCGGATACGGGGCCAACGTCCTGACTTTC
D: NA; J: TRBJ2-7; V: TRBV7-2; size: NA; CDR3: CASSPHVRSRGIEQYF; DNA: TGTGCCAGCAGCCCGCATGTCCGCAGCAGGGGAATCGAGCAGTACTTC
D: TRBD2; J: TRBJ2-7; V: TRBV29-1; size: NA; CDR3: CSVDPGGTYEQYF; DNA: TGCAGCGTTGACCCGGGGGGAACCTACGAGCAGTACTTC
D: NA; J: TRBJ2-7; V: TRBV5-1; size: NA; CDR3: CASSFIQGEWPSEQYF; DNA: TGCGCCAGCAGCTTTATACAGGGTGAGTGGCCGAGCGAGCAGTACTTC
D: TRBD1; J: TRBJ1-2; V: TRBV9; size: NA; CDR3: CASSSDRDPFDYTF; DNA: TGTGCCAGCAGCTCGGACAGGGATCCCTTTGACTACACCTTC
D: NA; J: TRBJ2-5; V: TRBV7-2; size: many; CDR3: CASSFGFGGEETQYF; DNA: TGTGCCAGCAGCTTTGGGTTCGGAGGGGAAGAGACCCAGTACTTC
D: TRBD2; J: TRBJ2-7; V: TRBV20-1; size: NA; CDR3: CSARRRGGNEQYF; DNA: TGCAGTGCTAGACGGCGGGGGGGGAACGAGCAGTACTTC
D: NA; J: TRBJ2-2; V: TRBV7-9; size: NA; CDR3: CASSLDQYGELFF; DNA: TGTGCCAGCAGTTTAGATCAGTATGGGGAGCTGTTTTTT
D: NA; J: TRBJ2-2; V: TRBV2; size: NA; CDR3: CASSEGPRTGELFF; DNA: TGTGCCAGCAGTGAAGGTCCCCGTACCGGGGAGCTGTTTTTT
D: NA; J: TRBJ2-6; V: TRBV20-1; size: few; CDR3: CSARDRVGSGANVLTF; DNA: TGCAGTGCTAGAGACAGGGTGGGCTCTGGGGCCAACGTCCTGACTTTC
D: NA; J: TRBJ2-2; V: TRBV7-6; size: NA; CDR3: CASSSPPGLGELFF; DNA: TGTGCCAGCAGCTCACCCCCCGGACTAGGGGAGCTGTTTTTT
D: NA; J: TRBJ1-2; V: TRBV11-2; size: NA; CDR3: CASSPLQGGYTF; DNA: TGTGCCAGCAGCCCGTTACAGGGAGGCTACACCTTC
D: TRBD2; J: TRBJ2-2; V: TRBV2; size: NA; CDR3: CASSLGLGVNTGELFF; DNA: TGTGCCAGCAGTTTAGGACTAGGGGTGAACACCGGGGAGCTGTTTTTT
D: NA; J: TRBJ2-5; V: TRBV4-3; size: NA; CDR3: CASSQEDVLGETQYF; DNA: TGCGCCAGCAGCCAAGAGGACGTGTTAGGAGAGACCCAGTACTTC
D: NA; J: TRBJ2-7; V: TRBV7-6; size: NA; CDR3: CASSHRVQGQQYF; DNA: TGTGCCAGCAGCCATAGGGTACAGGGCCAGCAGTACTTC
D: TRBD2; J: TRBJ2-5; V: TRBV4-3; size: NA; CDR3: CASSLGLDATQYF; DNA: TGCGCCAGCAGCCTTGGACTAGACGCGACCCAGTACTTC
D: NA; J: TRBJ2-2; V: TRBV10-3; size: many; CDR3: CAISGRQGKNTGELFF; DNA: TGTGCCATCAGTGGGCGGCAGGGCAAGAACACCGGGGAGCTGTTTTTT
D: NA; J: TRBJ1-6; V: TRBV10-3; size: NA; CDR3: CAISEGRGESPLHF; DNA: TGTGCCATCAGTGAGGGGCGGGGGGAGTCACCCCTCCACTTT